This T cell receptor beta chain was captured in a study of T cell clones after liver transplantation. Overall study context: Tolerance: complete withdrawal held at least one year, liver enzymes staying within twice normal.

The CDR3 sequence is 15 residues long. V lost 8 bases and J lost 1, with 14 bases in between. The germline gives CDR1 WSHSY, CDR2 SAAADI. This table comes from immunoSEQ multiplex PCR, and its TCRdb copy is limited to in-frame clones, with some not included. The table has 31,000 or so clones, just under 95% seen once; the top ten hold 20% to 30%. The clonotype originates from a human patient who received a liver transplant. Some T cells may trace back to the graft donor. The starting material was CD8+ T cells from blood, obtained 12 months after liver transplant. The V and J genes are TRBV10-2 and TRBJ2-2; a possible D gene is TRBD2 (6 bases). In DNA form, the CDR3 reads TGCGCCAGCTTAGGAGGGAGCTGGAACACCGGGGAGCTGTTTTTT. Protein sequence: CASLGGSWNTGELFF.